The TCR beta chain described here comes from a study of control samples from healthy donors and cancer patients. CDR1 is GTSNPN, CDR2 SVGIG, per germline (reference sequence). The V gene end was trimmed by 7 bases and the J gene end by 7 bases; junction bases not matched to a gene: 10. This CDR3 contains 14 residues. Clones were read by immunoSEQ multiplex PCR, and TCRdb kept only the in-frame ones, dropping some. The sample shows about 120,000 clones, 89% of them seen only once. This clone was detected only a few times. The chain employs TRBV30 and TRBJ1-6, with 7 bases that match TRBD1. Sequencing was performed on blood. The clonotype was recovered from a man aged 45-65 years in good health. CDR3 protein: CAFTRQGANSPLHF. The DNA for the CDR3 is TGTGCCTTCACTCGACAGGGAGCCAATTCACCCCTCCACTTT.